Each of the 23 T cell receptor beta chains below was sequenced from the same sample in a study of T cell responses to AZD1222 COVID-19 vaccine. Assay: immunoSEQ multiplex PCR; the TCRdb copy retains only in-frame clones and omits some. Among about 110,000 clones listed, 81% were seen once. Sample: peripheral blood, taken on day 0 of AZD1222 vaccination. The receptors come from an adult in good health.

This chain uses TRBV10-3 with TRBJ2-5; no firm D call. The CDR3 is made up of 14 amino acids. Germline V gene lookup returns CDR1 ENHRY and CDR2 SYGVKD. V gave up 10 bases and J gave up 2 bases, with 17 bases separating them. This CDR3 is CATSLGGTQETQYF. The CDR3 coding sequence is TGTGCCACGAGCCTGGGCGGTACTCAAGAGACCCAGTACTTC.

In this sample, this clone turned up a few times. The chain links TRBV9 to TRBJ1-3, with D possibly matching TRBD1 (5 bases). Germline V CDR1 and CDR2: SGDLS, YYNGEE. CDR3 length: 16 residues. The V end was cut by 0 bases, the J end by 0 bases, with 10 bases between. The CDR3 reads CASSVVPGPSGNTIYF. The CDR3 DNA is TGTGCCAGCAGCGTAGTTCCAGGGCCCTCTGGAAACACCATATATTTT.

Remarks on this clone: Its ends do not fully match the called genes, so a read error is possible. CDR3 coding DNA: TGTGCCAGCAGGGAAGGAGGCAGGGCGGAGTTGGGCTACACCTTC. The encoded protein is CASREGGRAELGYTF. The chain is built from TRBV6-1 and TRBJ1-2; D possibly corresponds to TRBD1 (5 bases). The CDR3 sequence is 15 residues long. Per germline, CDR1 MNHNS and CDR2 SASEGT.

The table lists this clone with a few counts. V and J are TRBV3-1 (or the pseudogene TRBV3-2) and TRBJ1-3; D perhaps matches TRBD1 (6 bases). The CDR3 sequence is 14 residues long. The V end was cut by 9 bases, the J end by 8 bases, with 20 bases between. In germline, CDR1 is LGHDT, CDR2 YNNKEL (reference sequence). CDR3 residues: CASRPNRVSDTIYF. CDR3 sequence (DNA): TGTGCCAGTCGGCCCAACAGGGTCTCGGACACCATATATTTT.

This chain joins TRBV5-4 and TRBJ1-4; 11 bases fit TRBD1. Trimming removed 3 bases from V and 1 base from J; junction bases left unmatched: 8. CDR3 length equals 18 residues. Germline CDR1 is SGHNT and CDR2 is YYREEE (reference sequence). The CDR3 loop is CASSSRDRGRLTNEKLFF. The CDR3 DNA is TGTGCCAGCAGCTCGAGGGACAGGGGGAGATTAACTAATGAAAAACTGTTTTTT.

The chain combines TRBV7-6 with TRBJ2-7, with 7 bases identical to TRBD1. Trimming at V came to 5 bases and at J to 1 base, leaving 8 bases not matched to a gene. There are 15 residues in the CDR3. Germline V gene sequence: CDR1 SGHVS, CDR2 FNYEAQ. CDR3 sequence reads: CASSRAPGQSYEQYF. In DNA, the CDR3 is TGTGCCAGCAGCCGGGCTCCGGGACAGTCCTACGAGCAGTACTTC. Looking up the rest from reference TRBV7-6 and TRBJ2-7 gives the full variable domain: GAGVSQSPRYKVTKRGQDVALRCDPISGHVSLYWYRQALGQGPEFLTYFNYEAQQDKSGLPNDRFSAERPEGSISTLTIQRTEQRDSAMYRCASSRAPGQSYEQYFGPGTRLTVT.

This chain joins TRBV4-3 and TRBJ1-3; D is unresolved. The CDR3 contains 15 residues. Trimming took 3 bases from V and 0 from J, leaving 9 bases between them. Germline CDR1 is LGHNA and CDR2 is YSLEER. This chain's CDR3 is CASSQDDSSGNTIYF. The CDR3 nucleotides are TGCGCCAGCAGCCAGGACGATAGCTCTGGAAACACCATATATTTT.

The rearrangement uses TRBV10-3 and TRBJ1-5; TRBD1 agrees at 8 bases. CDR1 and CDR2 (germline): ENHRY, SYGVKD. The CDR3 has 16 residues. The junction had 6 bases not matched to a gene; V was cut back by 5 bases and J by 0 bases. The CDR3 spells CAISRTGRDSNQPQHF. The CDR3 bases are TGTGCCATCAGTCGGACAGGGAGGGATAGCAATCAGCCCCAGCATTTT.

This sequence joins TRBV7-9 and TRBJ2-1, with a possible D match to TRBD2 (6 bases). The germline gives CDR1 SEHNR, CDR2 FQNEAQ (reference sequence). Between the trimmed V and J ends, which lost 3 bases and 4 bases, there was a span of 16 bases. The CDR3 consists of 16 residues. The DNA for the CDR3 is TGTGCCAGCAGCTTTAAAGAGGGACTTCTTTACAATGAGCAGTTCTTC. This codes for CASSFKEGLLYNEQFF.

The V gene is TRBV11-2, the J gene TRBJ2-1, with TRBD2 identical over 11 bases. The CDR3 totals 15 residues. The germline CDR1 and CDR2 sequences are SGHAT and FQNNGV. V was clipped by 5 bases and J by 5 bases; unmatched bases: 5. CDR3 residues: CASSPTSGGHNEQFF. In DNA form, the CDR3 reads TGTGCCAGCAGCCCTACTAGCGGGGGCCACAATGAGCAGTTCTTC.

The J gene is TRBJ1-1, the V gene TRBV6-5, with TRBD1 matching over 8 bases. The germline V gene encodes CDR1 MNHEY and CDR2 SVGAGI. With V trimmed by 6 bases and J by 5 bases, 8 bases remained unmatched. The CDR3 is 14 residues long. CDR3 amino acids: CASSGQGRGTEAFF. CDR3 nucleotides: TGTGCCAGCAGCGGACAGGGACGGGGGACTGAAGCTTTCTTT.

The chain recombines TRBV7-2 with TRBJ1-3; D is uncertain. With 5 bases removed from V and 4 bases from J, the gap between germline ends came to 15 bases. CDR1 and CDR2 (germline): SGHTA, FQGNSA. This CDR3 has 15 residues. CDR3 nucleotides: TGTGCCAGCAGCCAACCTCCCAGCTCAGGAAACACCATATATTTT. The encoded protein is CASSQPPSSGNTIYF.

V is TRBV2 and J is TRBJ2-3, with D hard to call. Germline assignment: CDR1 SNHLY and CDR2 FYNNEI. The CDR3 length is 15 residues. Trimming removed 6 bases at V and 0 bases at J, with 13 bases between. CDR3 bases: TGTGCCAGCAGCCCCACGAAGACTAGCACAGATACGCAGTATTTT. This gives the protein CASSPTKTSTDTQYF.

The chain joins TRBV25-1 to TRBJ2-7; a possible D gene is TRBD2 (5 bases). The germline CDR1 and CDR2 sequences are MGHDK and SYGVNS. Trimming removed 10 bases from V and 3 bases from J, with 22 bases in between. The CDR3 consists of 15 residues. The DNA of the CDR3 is TGTGCCACAAGTTGCCGGGAATCCCCGGGCTACGAGCAGTACTTC. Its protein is CATSCRESPGYEQYF.

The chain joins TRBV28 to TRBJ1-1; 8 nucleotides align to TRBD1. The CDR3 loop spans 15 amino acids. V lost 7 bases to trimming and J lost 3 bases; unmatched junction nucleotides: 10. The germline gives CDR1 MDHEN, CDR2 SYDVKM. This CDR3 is CASITGGVQYTEAFF. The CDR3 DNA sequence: TGTGCCAGCATTACAGGGGGAGTTCAATACACTGAAGCTTTCTTT.

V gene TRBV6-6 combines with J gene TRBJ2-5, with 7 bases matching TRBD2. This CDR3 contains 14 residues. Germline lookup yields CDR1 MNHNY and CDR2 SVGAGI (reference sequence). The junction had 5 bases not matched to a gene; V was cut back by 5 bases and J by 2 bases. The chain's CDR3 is CASSRTRAQETQYF. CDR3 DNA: TGTGCCAGCAGTAGGACTAGGGCTCAAGAGACCCAGTACTTC.

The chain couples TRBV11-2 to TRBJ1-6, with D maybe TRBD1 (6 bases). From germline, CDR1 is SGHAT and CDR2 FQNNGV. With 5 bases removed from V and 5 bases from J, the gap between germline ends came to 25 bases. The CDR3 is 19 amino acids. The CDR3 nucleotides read TGTGCCAGCAGCCTCTCCCGTCCGACCGGGACACAGAATAATTCACCCCTCCACTTT. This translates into CASSLSRPTGTQNNSPLHF.

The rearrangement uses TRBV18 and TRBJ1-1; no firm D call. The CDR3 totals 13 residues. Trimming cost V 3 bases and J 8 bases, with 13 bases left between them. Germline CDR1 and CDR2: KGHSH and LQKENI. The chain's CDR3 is CASSPHYSQEAFF. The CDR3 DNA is TGTGCCAGCTCACCCCATTATTCTCAGGAAGCTTTCTTT.

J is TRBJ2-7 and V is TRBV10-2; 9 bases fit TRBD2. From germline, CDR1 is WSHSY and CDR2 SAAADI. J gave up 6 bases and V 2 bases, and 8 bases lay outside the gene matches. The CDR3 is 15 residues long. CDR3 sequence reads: CASSEAGGGEGEQYF. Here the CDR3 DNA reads TGCGCCAGCAGTGAGGCGGGCGGGGGGGAAGGCGAGCAGTACTTC.

Written as DNA, the CDR3 is TGTGCCAGCAGCCCCTCGGGACGGCTGAATTCACCCCTCCACTTT. Translated, it gives CASSPSGRLNSPLHF. V gene TRBV7-2 combines with J gene TRBJ1-6; TRBD1 might be the D (5 bases). The CDR3 spans 15 residues. Germline loops: CDR1 SGHTA, CDR2 FQGNSA. V was pared by 5 bases and J by 7 bases, with 15 bases between.

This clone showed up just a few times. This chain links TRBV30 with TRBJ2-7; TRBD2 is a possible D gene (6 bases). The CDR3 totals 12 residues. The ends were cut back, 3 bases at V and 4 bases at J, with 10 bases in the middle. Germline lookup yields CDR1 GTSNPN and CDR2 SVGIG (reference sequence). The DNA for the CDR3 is TGTGCCTGGAGCCTGACTAGATACGAGCAGTACTTC. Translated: CAWSLTRYEQYF. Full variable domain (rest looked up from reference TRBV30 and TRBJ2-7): SQTIHQWPATLVQPVGSPLSLECTVEGTSNPNLYWYRQAAGRGLQLLFYSVGIGQISSEVPQNLSASRPQDRQFILSSKKLLLSDSGFYLCAWSLTRYEQYFGPGTRLTVT.

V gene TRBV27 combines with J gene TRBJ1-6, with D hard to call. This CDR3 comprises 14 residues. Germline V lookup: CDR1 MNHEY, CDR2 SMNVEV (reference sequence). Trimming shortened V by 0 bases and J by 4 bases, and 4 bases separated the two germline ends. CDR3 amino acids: CASSLSRYNSPLHF. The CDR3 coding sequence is TGTGCCAGCAGTTTATCCCGGTATAATTCACCCCTCCACTTT.

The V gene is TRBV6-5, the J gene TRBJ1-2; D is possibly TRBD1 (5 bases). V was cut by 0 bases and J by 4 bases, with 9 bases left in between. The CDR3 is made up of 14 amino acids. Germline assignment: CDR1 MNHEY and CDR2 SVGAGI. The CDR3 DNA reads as TGTGCCAGCAGTTACTCGGAAGGGGCCTATGGCTACACCTTC. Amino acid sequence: CASSYSEGAYGYTF.